These T cell receptor beta chains were read from a single sample in a study of cytotoxic CD8 clonotypes in ibrutinib-treated CLL. Clones were read by immunoSEQ multiplex PCR, and TCRdb kept only the in-frame ones, dropping some. The data contain about 160,000 clones, roughly 84% of them singletons. Sample: PBMCs, taken at disease progression, from a patient treated with ibrutinib. These receptors all come from a human donor with chronic lymphocytic leukemia. Each CDR3 is given with its conserved first and last residue. Clone size is not always given. Where it is, it says once, few, many or a class for expanded clones.

cdr3_aa | clone_size | v_call | cdr3_length
CASSLSLKTGGYTDTQYF | NA | TRBV7-2 | 18
CASSATGTSLVSGELFF | few | TRBV5-1 | 17
CASSLGRGTDTQYF | NA | TRBV7-9 | 14
CASRSRRGRGDEQFF | NA | TRBV28 | 15
CASSPDQGLSEKLFF | NA | TRBV18 | 15
CASSWGRKGATTNEKLFF | NA | TRBV5-4 | 18
CASSARLFQETQYF | NA | TRBV2 | 14
CASSFTGYGWETQYF | once | TRBV5-6 | 15
CASSLGDFLSYEQYF | NA | TRBV7-9 | 15
CASGPRRRHTEAFF | NA | TRBV5-6 | 14
CSVASGRSEQYF | once | TRBV29-1 | 12
CASRGRTAPNQPQHF | NA | TRBV28 | 15
CASRKERSSGANVLTF | once | TRBV7-2 | 16
CASSLGLAANTGELFF | NA | TRBV11-3 | 16
CASSRGDWNQPQHF | NA | TRBV28 | 14
CASSLKILGEGYTF | NA | TRBV5-1 | 14
CASSQDGTSFSGELFF | NA | TRBV4-2 | 16
CASSDFGTSGNEQFF | NA | TRBV6-1 | 15
CASSIRLAGDENTEAFF | once | TRBV19 | 17
CASSRVPRDTQYF | NA | TRBV7-8 | 13
CASSLQAINSGANVLTF | NA | TRBV5-1 | 17
CASSLGYPATGELFF | NA | TRBV7-2 | 15
CASSVAGFTDTQYF | once | TRBV9 | 14
CASSLAGGATIYF | NA | TRBV7-6 | 13
CASSYRGRTGDTQYF | NA | TRBV6-5 | 15
CASSLVVGLASMSNEQFF | NA | TRBV7-8 | 18
CASSLVGTGVETQYF | NA | TRBV5-1 | 15
CASSLAAQGPNYNEQFF | NA | TRBV7-2 | 17
CASSVGPSGEYEQYF | NA | TRBV9 | 15
CASSSGNTEAFF | NA | TRBV11-3 | 12
CASSGDPLQGAENNEQFF | NA | TRBV9 | 18
CASSLVSTDTQYF | NA | TRBV5-6 | 13
CASSQGTVNYGYTF | NA | TRBV5-1 | 14